This paragraph covers one T cell receptor beta chain sequence. Its antigen has not been determined. There are no base qualities to consult, and no much larger clone falls within one base. The record originates from a study of T cell responses to AZD1222 COVID-19 vaccine (dated by TCRdb to the early 2020s). Describing the broader study: TCR sequencing was performed for some 250 trial participants, of whom about 200 were given two doses of AZD1222 and approximately 26 were given two doses of MenACWY control vaccine. Trial participants were enrolled by age into 18-55, 56-69 and 70-plus year subgroups, with about 150, 28 and 57 TCR-sequenced participants respectively.

Findings and caveats that apply to the study as a whole: Conclusions about previously exposed vaccinees are limited, since just 5 or 6 AZD1222 recipients were seropositive for SARS-CoV-2 at baseline. The vaccine-associated CD4 TCRs covered the entire spike protein, and the dominant responses fell in regions 160-218 and 743-854. Participants were mostly white British and included more females than males, and it was suggested by the authors that clonal diversity may have been underestimated. No day 14 peak-response samples were available, so repertoires were characterized only after the peak T cell response. In the small 56-69-year group, the increase in depth fell short of significance, most likely because of low power. After two AZD1222 doses, both the breadth and the depth of spike-specific TCRs were significantly higher than at day 0 and than in MenACWY recipients. Reportedly, almost half of the unique spike-specific TCRs recognized epitopes lying outside the regions that are mutated in the B.1.351 and B.1.1.7 variants.

This specimen's time point label, per the study, means: baseline before first vaccination. Reading the label with the study, this specimen's treatment or condition is: meningococcal conjugate vaccine given as trial control. Vaccinee samples came from UK trials COV001 and COV002, including a single-blind randomized controlled phase 2/3 trial of AZD1222 (ChAdOx1 nCoV-19) in healthy adults. For TCRbeta chain sequencing, PBMC samples were collected from trial participants at day 0 and at day 28 after the second dose. The CDR3 regions of human TCRbeta chains were subjected to immunosequencing. Per the source publication's procedure: Repertoire TCRs were matched against a reference library of SARS-CoV-2-specific TCRs generated with the MIRA antigen-specificity platform. Breadth was defined as the fraction of unique TCRs that were SARS-CoV-2-associated. Depth was defined as the fraction of total T cells that were SARS-CoV-2-associated. Using the MIRA data, every spike-specific TCR was mapped to the spike region that the TCR reacted to and assigned to either a CD4 or a CD8 class. Log10-transformed breadth and depth values were compared by one-way ANOVA with Sidak's multiple comparisons tests. TCRdb provides this immuneACCESS table in a form limited to in-frame rearrangements. Some clones are lacking; in checked studies, under half of them reflect an unresolved V gene, and why the rest are absent is not known. The DNA was the basis for D and trimming; V, J and clone size are from that table. This sample holds approximately 89,000 clones; 75% to 95% were observed only once. The ten largest clones add up to roughly 4.5% of the sample.

The germline V gene yields SGHRS for CDR1 and YFSETQ for CDR2. Its CDR3 holds 15 amino acids, cysteine through phenylalanine. Solely the CDR3 DNA is kept, with 45 bases framed from the first base. Trimming accounts for 2 bases at V and 8 bases at J, while the number of junction bases matched to no gene is 7. The source was peripheral blood, collected on day 0 of MenACWY control vaccination. The TCR originated in an adult in good health. The V and J segments used are TRBV5-1 and TRBJ2-1; TRBD2 aligns with 10 central bases. The sequence in DNA is TGCGCCAGCAGCTTCCTAGCGGGAGAAGGAGATGAGCAGTTCTTC. Translated, this gives CASSFLAGEGDEQFF.